This T cell receptor (beta chain) was identified during a study of CD8 T cells in ankylosing spondylitis. General observations from the study: For ankylosing spondylitis blood, a TCR beta motif of under 10 highly homologous variants appeared characteristic. Those disease-linked clones were CD8+; they were also relatively rare in peripheral blood. According to the report, clones linked to the disease were significantly enriched in matched synovial fluid samples taken from ankylosing spondylitis patients. Earlier authors reported some of these motif variants in reactive arthritis synovial fluid and blood.

Making the TCR beta libraries involved quantitative 5'-RACE with molecular barcodes. TCRdb reanalysed the 5' RACE reads using MiXCR and keeps one entry per CDR3 protein. The sample records fewer than 450,000 distinct CDR3 sequences, roughly 17% being singletons. Notes on this clonotype: The target antigen is unknown.

V was clipped by 8 bases and J by 5 bases; unmatched bases: 9. From germline, CDR1 is SNHLY and CDR2 FYNNEI. The CDR3 length is 15 residues. This TCR came from a male donor with ankylosing spondylitis. Sequenced input: blood, either unsorted or a sorted T cell fraction (not recorded which). The rearrangement links TRBV2 to TRBJ1-4; 9 nucleotides match TRBD1. The CDR3 DNA reads TGTGCCAGCGGGACAGGGTTTTCTAAAAATGAAAAACTGTTTTTT. Its translation is CASGTGFSKNEKLFF.